This TCR beta chain was sequenced during a study of blood T cells in healthy people across ages. Findings and limits, study-wide: Unsorted PBMCs prevented conclusive naive versus antigen-experienced comparison. TCR beta diversity per million T cells fell roughly linearly with age.

Primed by a sample-barcoded 5' primer and a J-beta primer mix, a second PCR proceeded for about 6 to 12 cycles. A template-switch adaptor with 12 random nucleotides tagged each cDNA molecule. TCRdb analysed the 5' RACE reads with MiXCR anew, one entry per CDR3 protein. This table holds roughly 1,500,000 distinct CDR3 sequences, around 39% found once. Germline CDR1 is SGHTA and CDR2 is FQGNSA. Deletions cut 7 bases from V and 4 bases from J, with 18 bases between. The CDR3 covers 15 residues. In this sample, this clonotype turned up a few times. Antigen: not known. The sample comprised blood. The chain couples TRBV7-2 to TRBJ2-3, with D possibly matching TRBD1 (5 bases). This clonotype originated in a woman aged 18-35 years in good health. The CDR3 DNA reads TGTGCCAGCACCGAAGGGGTAGCAGGCTCAGATACGCAGTATTTT. It translates to CASTEGVAGSDTQYF.